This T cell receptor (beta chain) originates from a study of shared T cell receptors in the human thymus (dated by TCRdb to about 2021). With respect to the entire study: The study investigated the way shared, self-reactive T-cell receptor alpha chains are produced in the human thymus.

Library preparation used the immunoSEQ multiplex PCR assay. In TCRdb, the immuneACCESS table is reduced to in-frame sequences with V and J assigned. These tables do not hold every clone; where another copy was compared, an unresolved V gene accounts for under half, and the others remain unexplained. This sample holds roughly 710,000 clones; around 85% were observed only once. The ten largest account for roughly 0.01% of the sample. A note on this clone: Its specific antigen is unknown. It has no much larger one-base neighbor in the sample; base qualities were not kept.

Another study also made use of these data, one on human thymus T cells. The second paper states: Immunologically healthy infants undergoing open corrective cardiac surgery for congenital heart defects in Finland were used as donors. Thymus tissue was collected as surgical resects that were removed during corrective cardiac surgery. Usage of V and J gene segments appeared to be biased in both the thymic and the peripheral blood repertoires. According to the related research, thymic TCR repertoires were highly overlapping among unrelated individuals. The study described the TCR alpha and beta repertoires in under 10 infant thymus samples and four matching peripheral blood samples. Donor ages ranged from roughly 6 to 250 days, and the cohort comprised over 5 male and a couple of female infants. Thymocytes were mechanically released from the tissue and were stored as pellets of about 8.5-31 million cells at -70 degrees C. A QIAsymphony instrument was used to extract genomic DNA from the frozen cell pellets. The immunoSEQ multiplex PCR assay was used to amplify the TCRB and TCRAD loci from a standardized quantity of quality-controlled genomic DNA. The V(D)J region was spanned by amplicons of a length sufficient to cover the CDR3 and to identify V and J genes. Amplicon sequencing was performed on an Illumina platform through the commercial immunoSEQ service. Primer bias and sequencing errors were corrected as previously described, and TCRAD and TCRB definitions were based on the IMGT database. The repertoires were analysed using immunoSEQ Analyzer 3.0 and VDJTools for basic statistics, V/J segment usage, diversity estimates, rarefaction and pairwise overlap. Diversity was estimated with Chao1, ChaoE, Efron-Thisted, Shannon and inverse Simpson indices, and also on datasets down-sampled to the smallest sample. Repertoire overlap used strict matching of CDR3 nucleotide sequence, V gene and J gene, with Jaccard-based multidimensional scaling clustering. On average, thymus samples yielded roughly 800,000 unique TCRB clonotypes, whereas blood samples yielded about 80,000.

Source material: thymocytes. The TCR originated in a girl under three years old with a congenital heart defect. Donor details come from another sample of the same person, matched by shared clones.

The CDR3 region reads CASSGDRGSPSTNDEQYF. The nucleotide sequence is given as TGCGCCAGCAGCGGGGACAGGGGGAGTCCCTCGACTAACGATGAGCAGTACTTC. In this chain, TRBV5-1 is recombined with TRBJ2-5; the central 11 bases match TRBD1. The V end gives up 4 bases and the J end 11 bases, leaving 22 bases in the junction not matched to a gene. The cysteine opens and the phenylalanine closes a CDR3 of 18 amino acids. The retained sequence is limited to the CDR3, 54 bases, with the frame set at the first base. The CDR1 and CDR2 encoded by the germline V gene are SGHRS and YFSETQ.